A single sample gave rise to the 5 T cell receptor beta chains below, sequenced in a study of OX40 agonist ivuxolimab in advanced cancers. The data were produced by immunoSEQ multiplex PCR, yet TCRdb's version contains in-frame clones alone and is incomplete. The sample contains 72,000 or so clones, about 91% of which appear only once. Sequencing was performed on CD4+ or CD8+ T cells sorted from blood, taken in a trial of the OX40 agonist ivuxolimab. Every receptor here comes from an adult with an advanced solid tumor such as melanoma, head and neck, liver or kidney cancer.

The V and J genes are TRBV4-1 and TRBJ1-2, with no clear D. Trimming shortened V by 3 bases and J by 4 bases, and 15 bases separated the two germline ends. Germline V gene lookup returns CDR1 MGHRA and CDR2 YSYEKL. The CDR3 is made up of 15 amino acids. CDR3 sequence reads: CASSQDGRGTYGYTF. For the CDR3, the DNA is TGCGCCAGCAGCCAGGACGGCCGGGGTACCTATGGCTACACCTTC.

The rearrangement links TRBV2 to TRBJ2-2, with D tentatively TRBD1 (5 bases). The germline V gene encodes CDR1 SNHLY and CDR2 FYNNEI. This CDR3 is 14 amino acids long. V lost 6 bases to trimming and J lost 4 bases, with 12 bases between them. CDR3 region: CASSGLRGTGELFF. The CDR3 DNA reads TGTGCCAGCAGCGGCCTAAGGGGCACCGGGGAGCTGTTTTTT.

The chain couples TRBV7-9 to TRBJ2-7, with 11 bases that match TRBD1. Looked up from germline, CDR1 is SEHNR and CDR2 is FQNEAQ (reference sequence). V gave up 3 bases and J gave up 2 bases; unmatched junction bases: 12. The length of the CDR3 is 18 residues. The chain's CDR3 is CASSFVDPGTGGTYEQYF. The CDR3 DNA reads TGTGCCAGCAGCTTCGTCGATCCCGGGACAGGGGGGACCTACGAGCAGTACTTC.

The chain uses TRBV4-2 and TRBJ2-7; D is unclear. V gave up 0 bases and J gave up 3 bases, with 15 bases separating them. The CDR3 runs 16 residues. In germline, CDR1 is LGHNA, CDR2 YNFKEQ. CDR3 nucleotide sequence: TGTGCCAGCAGCCAAGATGTGGCAGTAAGATTCTACGAGCAGTACTTC. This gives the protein CASSQDVAVRFYEQYF.

The CDR3, as DNA: TGTGCCAGCAGCTTACGGGGTCTACCCTACGAGCAGTACTTC. It is translated as CASSLRGLPYEQYF. The chain joins TRBV7-8 to TRBJ2-7; a possible D gene is TRBD2 (5 bases). Trimming cost V 2 bases and J 2 bases, with 10 bases left between them. The CDR3 runs 14 residues. The germline CDR1 and CDR2 sequences are SGHVS and FQNEAQ.